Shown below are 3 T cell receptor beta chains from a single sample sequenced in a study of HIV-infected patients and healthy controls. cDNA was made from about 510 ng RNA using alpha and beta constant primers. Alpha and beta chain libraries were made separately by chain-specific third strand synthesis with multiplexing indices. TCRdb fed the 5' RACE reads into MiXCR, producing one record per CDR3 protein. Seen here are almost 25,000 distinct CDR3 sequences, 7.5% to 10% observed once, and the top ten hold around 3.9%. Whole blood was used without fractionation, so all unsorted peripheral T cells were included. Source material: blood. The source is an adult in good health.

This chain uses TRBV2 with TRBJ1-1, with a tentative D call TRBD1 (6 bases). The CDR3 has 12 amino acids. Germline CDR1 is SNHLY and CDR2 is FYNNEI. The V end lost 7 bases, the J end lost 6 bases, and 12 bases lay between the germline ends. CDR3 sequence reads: CASNVGAPEAFF. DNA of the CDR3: TGTGCCAGCAATGTGGGGGCACCTGAAGCTTTCTTT.

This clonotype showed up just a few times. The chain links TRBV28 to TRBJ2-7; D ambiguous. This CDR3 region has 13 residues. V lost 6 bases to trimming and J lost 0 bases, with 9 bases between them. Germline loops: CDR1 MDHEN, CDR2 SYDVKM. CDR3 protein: CASSLGLSYEQYF. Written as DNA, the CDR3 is TGTGCCAGCAGCTTAGGTCTCTCCTACGAGCAGTACTTC.

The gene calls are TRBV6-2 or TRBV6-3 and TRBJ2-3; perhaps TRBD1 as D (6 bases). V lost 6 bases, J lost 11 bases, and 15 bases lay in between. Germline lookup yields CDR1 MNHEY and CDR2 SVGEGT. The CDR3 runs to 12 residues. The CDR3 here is CASSNTGSRQYF. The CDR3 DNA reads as TGTGCCAGCAGCAACACAGGGAGTCGGCAGTATTTT.